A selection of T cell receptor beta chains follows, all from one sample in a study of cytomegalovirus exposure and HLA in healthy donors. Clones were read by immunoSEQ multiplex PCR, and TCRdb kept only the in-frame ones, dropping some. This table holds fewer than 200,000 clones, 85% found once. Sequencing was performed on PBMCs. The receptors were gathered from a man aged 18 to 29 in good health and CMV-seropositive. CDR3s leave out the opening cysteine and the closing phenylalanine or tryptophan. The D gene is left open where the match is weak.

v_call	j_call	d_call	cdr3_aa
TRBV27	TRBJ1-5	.	ASSSEGLGGQPQH
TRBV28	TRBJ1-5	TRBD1	ASKGDRDSSNQPQH
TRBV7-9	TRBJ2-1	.	ARSGEGVNEQF
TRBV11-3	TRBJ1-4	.	ASSFQNNEKLF
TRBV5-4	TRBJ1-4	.	ASSRGSNEKLF
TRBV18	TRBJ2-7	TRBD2	ASSPGRDYRTYEQY
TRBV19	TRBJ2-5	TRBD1	ASSVPGQGKETQY
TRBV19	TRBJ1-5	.	ASSGGAGNQPQH
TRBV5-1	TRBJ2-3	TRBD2	ASSLGETSGSDTQY
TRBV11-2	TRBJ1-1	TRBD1	ASSLGTGGPMDTEAF
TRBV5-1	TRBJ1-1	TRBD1	ASKRQGADLEAF
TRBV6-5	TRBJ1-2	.	ASSFLTDMPYGYT
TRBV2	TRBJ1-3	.	ASFGGSGNTIY
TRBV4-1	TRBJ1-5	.	ASSQGIQGPRNQPQH
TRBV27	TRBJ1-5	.	ASSDSLFIKPQH
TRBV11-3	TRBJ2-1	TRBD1	ASSLGQGAKNEQF
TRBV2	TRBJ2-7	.	ASSEGGGSSYEQY
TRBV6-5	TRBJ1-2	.	ASSTSSAGAWGYT
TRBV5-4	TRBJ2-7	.	ASSLDGGSIYEQY
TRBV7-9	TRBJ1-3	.	ASRLGSSGNTIY
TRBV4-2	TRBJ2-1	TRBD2	ASSQAIDGRDEQF
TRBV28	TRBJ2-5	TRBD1	ASSLGQVQETQY
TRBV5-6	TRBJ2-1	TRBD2	ASSLSSGTYNEQF
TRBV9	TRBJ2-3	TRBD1	ASSSRQGIWTDTQY
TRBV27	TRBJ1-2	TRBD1	ASSPTGVIGYT
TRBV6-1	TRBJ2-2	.	ATSLLGPNTGELF
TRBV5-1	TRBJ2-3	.	ASSAAHSGSSTDTQY
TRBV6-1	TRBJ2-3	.	ASSDITDTQY
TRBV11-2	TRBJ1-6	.	ASSLGADYNSPLH
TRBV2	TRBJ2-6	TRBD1	ASREDRDVWSGANVLT
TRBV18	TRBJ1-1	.	ASSRPTENTEAF
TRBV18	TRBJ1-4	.	ASSLNEKLF
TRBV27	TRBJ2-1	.	ASSLYPPLASSSYNEQF
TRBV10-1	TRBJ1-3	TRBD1	ASREGQGHSGNTIY
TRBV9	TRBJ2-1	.	ASNSGLEYNEQF